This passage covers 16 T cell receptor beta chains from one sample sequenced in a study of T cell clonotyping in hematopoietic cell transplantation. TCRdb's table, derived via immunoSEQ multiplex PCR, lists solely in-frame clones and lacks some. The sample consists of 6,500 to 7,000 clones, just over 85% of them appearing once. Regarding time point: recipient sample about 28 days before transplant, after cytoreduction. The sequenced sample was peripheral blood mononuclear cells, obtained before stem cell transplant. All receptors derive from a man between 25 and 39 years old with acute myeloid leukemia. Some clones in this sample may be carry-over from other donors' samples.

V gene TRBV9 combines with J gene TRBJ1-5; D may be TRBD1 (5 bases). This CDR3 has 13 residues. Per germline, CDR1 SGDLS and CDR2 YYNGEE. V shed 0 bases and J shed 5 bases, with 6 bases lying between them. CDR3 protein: CASSVEGHQPQHF. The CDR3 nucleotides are TGTGCCAGCAGCGTAGAGGGGCATCAGCCCCAGCATTTT. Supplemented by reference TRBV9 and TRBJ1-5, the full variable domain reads DSGVTQTPKHLITATGQRVTLRCSPRSGDLSVYWYQQSLDQGLQFLIQYYNGEERAKGNILERFSAQQFPDLHSELNLSSLELGDSALYFCASSVEGHQPQHFGDGTRLSIL.

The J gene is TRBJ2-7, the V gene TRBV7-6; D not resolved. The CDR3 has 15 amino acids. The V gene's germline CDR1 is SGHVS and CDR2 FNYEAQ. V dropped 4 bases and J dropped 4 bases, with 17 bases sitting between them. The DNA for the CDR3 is TGTGCCAGCAGCTCACCCACCGGTACGGAGTACGAGCAGTACTTC. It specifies CASSSPTGTEYEQYF. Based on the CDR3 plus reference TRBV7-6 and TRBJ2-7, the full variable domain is GAGVSQSPRYKVTKRGQDVALRCDPISGHVSLYWYRQALGQGPEFLTYFNYEAQQDKSGLPNDRFSAERPEGSISTLTIQRTEQRDSAMYRCASSSPTGTEYEQYFGPGTRLTVT.

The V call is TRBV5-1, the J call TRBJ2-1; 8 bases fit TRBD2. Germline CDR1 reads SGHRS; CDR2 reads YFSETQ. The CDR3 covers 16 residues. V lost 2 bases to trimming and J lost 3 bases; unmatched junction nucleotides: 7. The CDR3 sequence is CASSFAGLEFYNEQFF. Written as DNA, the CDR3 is TGCGCCAGCAGCTTTGCGGGACTAGAGTTCTACAATGAGCAGTTCTTC.

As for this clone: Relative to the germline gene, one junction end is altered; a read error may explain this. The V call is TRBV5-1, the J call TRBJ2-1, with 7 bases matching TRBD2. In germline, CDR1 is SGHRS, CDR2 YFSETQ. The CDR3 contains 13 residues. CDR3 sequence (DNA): TGCGCCAGCAGCTTTGTTACCGGGACTACCGGGATCTTC. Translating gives CASSFVTGTTGIF.

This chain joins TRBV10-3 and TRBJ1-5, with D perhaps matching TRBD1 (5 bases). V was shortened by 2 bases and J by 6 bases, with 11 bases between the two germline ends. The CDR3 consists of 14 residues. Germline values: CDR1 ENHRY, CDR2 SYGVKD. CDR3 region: CAISEGGGGQPQHF. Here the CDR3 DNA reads TGTGCCATCAGTGAGGGTGGTGGGGGTCAGCCCCAGCATTTT.

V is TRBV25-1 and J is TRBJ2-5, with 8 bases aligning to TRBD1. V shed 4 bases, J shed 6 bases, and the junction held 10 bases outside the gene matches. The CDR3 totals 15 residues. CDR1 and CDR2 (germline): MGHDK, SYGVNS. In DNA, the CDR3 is TGTGCCAGCAGTGGACAGGGGAGTATTAGCAAGACCCAGTACTTC. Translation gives CASSGQGSISKTQYF.

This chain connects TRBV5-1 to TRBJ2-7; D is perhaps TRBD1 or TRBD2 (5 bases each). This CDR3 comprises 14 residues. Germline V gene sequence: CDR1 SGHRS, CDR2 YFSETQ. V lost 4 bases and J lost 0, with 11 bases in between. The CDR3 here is CASSPTGTSYEQYF. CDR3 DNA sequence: TGCGCCAGCAGCCCGACCGGGACCTCCTACGAGCAGTACTTC.

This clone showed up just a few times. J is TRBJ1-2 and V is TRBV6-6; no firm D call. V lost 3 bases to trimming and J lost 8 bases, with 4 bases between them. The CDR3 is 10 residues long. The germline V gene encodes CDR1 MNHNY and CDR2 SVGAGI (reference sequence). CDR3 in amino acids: CASSYGGYTF. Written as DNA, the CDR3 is TGTGCCAGCAGTTATGGGGGCTACACCTTC.

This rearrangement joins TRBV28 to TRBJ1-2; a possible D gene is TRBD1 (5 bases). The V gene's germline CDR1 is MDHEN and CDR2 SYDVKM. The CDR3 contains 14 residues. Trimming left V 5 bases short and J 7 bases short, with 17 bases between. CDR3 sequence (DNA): TGTGCCAGCAGTCAGCTAAACAGGCCCCGTGGCTACACCTTC. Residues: CASSQLNRPRGYTF.

The CDR3 sequence is CASRRTGRNQPQHF. The CDR3 DNA sequence: TGTGCCAGCAGGCGGACAGGGCGCAATCAGCCCCAGCATTTT. The rearrangement uses TRBV6-5 and TRBJ1-5; 8 nucleotides match TRBD1. The V gene's germline CDR1 is MNHEY and CDR2 SVGAGI. Trimming at V came to 6 bases and at J to 2 bases, leaving 3 bases not matched to a gene. CDR3 length: 14 residues.

The CDR3 DNA sequence: TGTGCCAGCAGCTTGGAGCCGGGGGGCTACACCTTC. Residues: CASSLEPGGYTF. The V gene is TRBV5-4, the J gene TRBJ1-2; D is unresolved. The germline V gene has CDR1 SGHNT and CDR2 YYREEE (reference sequence). The length of the CDR3 is 12 residues. V shed 0 bases and J shed 8 bases, with 8 bases lying between them.

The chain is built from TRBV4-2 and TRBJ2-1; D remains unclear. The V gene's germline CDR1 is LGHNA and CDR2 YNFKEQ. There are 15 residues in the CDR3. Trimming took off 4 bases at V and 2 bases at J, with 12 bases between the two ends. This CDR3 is CASSLAVTTYNEQFF. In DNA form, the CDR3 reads TGTGCCAGCAGCCTAGCCGTCACAACCTACAATGAGCAGTTCTTC.

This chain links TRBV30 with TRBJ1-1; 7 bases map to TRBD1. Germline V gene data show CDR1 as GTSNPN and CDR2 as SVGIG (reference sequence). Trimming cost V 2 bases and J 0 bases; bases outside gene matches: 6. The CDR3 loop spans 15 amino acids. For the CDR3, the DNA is TGTGCCTGGAGTATGAAGGGGGCTCTGAACACTGAAGCTTTCTTT. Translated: CAWSMKGALNTEAFF.

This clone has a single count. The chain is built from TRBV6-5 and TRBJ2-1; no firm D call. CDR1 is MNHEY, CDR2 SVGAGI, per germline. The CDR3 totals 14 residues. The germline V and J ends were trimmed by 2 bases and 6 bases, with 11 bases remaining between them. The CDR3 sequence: CASSYRVEANEQFF. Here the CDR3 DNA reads TGTGCCAGCAGTTACAGGGTAGAGGCCAATGAGCAGTTCTTC.

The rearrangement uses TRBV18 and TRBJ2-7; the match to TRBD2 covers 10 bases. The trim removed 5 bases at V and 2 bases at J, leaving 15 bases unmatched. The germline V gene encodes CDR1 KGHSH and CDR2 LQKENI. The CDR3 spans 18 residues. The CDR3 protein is CASSRPGLASGEAYEQYF. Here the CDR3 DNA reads TGTGCCAGCTCAAGACCGGGACTAGCGTCAGGTGAGGCCTACGAGCAGTACTTC.

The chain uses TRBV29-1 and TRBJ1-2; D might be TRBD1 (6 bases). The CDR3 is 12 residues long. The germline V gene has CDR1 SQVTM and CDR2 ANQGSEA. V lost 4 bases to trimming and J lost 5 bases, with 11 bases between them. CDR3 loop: CSVASGAYGYTF. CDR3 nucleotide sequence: TGCAGCGTTGCGTCGGGGGCTTATGGCTACACCTTC.